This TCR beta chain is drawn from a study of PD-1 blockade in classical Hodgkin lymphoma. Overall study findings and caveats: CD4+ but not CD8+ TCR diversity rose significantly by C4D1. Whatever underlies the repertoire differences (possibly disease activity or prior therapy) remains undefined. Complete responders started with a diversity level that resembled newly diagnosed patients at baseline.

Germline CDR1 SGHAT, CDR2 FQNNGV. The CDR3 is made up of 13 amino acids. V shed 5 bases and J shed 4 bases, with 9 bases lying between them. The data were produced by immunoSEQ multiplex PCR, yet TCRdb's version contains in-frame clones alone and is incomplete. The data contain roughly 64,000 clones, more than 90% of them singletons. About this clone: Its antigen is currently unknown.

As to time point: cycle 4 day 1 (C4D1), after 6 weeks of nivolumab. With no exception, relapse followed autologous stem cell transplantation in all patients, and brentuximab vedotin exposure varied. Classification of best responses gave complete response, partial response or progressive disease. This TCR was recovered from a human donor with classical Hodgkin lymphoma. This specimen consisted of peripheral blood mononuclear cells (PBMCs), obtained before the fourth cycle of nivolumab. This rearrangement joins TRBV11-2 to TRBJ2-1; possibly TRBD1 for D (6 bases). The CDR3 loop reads CASSQGQYNEQFF. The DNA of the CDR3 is TGTGCCAGCAGCCAGGGACAATACAATGAGCAGTTCTTC.